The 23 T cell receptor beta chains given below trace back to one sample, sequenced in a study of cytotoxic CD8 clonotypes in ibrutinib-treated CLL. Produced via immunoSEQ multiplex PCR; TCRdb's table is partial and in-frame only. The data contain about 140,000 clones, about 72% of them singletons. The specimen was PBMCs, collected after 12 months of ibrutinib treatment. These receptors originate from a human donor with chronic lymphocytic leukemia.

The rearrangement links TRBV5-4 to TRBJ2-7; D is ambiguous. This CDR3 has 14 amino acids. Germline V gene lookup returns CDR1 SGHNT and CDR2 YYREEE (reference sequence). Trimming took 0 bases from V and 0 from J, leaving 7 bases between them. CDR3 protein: CASSLEESSYEQYF. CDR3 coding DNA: TGTGCCAGCAGCTTGGAGGAGAGCTCCTACGAGCAGTACTTC.

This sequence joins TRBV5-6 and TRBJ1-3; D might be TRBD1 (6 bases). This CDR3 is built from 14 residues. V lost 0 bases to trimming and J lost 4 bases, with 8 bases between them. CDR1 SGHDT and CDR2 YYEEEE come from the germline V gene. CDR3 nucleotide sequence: TGTGCCAGCAGCTTGGGGGGGACAGGAAACACCATATATTTT. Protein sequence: CASSLGGTGNTIYF.

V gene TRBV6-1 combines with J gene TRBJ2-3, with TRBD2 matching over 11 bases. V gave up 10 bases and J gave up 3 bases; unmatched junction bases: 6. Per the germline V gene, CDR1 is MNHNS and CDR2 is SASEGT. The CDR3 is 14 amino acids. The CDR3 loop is CATLAGGPTDTQYF. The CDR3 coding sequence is TGTGCCACCTTAGCGGGGGGGCCGACAGATACGCAGTATTTT.

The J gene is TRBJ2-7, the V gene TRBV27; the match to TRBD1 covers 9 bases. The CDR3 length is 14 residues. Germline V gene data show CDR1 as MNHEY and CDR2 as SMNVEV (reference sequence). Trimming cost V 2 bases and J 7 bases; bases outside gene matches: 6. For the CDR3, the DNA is TGTGCCAGCAGTTTAGGGACAGGGTTTCAAGAGCAGTACTTC. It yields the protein CASSLGTGFQEQYF.

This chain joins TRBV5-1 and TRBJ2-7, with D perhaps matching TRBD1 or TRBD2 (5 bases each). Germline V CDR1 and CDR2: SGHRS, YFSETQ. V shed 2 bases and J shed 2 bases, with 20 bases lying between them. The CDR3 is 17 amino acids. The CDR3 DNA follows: TGCGCCAGCAGCTTCCTGGGGACGGCGACATCAACCTACGAGCAGTACTTC. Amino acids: CASSFLGTATSTYEQYF.

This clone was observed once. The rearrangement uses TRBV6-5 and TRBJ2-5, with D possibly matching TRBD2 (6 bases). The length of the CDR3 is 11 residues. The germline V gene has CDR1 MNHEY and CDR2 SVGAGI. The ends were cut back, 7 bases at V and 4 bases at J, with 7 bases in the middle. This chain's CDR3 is CASTGGETQYF. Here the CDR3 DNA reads TGTGCCAGCACCGGGGGAGAGACCCAGTACTTC.

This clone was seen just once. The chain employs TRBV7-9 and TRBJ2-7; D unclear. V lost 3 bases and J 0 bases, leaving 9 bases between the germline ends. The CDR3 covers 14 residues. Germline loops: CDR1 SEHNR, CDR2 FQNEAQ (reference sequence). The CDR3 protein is CASSLYGSSYEQYF. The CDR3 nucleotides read TGTGCCAGCAGCTTGTACGGAAGCTCCTACGAGCAGTACTTC.

This CDR3 reads CASSPSGYGYTF. For the CDR3, the DNA is TGTGCCAGCAGTCCTTCAGGGTATGGCTACACCTTC. V and J are TRBV27 and TRBJ1-2; tentatively, D is TRBD1 (5 bases). Trimming took off 5 bases at V and 5 bases at J, with 9 bases between the two ends. There are 12 residues in the CDR3. CDR1 is MNHEY and CDR2 is SMNVEV in the germline V gene (reference sequence).

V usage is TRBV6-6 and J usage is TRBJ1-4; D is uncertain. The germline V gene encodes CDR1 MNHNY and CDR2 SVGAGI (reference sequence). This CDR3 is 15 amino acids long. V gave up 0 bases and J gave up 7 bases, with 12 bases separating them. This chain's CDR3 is CASSYSTHPSEKLFF. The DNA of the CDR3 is TGTGCCAGCAGTTACTCAACCCATCCGAGTGAAAAACTGTTTTTT.

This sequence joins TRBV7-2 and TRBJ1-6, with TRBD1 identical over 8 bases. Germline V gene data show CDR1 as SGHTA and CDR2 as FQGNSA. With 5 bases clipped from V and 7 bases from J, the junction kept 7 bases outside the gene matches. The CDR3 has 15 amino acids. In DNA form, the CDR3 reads TGTGCCAGCAGCCCCGGGACAGGAGGAAATTCACCCCTCCACTTT. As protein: CASSPGTGGNSPLHF.

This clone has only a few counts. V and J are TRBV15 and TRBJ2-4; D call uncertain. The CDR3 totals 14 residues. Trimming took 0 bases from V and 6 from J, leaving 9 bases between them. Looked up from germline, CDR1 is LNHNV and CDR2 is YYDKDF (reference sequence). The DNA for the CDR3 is TGTGCCACCAGCAGAGATAAGCTAGGAAACATTCAGTACTTC. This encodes CATSRDKLGNIQYF.

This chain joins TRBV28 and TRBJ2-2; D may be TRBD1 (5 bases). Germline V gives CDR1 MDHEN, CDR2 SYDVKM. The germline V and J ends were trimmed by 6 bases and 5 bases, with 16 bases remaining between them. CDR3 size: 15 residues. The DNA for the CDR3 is TGTGCCAGCAGCCTGGGGCAGGCCTTAACCGGGGAGCTGTTTTTT. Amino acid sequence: CASSLGQALTGELFF.

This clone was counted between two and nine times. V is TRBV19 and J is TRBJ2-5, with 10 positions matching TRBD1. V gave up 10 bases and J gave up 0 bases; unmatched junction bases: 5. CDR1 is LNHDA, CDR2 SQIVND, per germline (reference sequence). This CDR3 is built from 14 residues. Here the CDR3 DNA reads TGTGCCACCTTGGACAGGGGGGACCAAGAGACCCAGTACTTC. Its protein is CATLDRGDQETQYF.

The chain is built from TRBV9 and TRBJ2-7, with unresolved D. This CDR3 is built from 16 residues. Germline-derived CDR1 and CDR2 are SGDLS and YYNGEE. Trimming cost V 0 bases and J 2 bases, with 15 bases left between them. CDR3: CASSVATTSTTYEQYF. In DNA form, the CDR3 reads TGTGCCAGCAGCGTAGCTACGACGTCAACTACCTACGAGCAGTACTTC.

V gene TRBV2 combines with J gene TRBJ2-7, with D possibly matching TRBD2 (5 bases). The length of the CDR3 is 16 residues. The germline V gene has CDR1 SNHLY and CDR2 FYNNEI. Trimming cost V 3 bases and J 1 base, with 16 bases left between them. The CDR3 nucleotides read TGTGCCAGCAGTGAGTCTGACTGGACGGGATCCTACGAGCAGTACTTC. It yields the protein CASSESDWTGSYEQYF. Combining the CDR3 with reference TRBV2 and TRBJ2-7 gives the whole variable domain EPEVTQTPSHQVTQMGQEVILRCVPISNHLYFYWYRQILGQKVEFLVSFYNNEISEKSEIFDDQFSVERPDGSNFTLKIRSTKLEDSAMYFCASSESDWTGSYEQYFGPGTRLTVT.

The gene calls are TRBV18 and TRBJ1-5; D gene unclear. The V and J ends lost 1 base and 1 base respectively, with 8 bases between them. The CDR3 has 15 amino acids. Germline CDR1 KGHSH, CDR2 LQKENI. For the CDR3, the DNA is TGTGCCAGCTCACCACAAAAAAACAGCAATCAGCCCCAGCATTTT. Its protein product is CASSPQKNSNQPQHF.

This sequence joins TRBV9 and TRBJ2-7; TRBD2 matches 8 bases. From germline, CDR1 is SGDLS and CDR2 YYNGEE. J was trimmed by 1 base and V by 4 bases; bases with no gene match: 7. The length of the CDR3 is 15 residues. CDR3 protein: CASSPGVAGSYEQYF. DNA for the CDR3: TGTGCCAGCAGCCCTGGGGTAGCGGGGTCCTACGAGCAGTACTTC.

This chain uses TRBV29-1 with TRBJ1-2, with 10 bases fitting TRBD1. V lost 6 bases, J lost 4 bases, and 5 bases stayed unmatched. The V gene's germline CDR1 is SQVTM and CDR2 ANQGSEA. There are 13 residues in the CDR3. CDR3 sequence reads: CSVGQGPLYGYTF. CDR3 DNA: TGCAGCGTGGGACAGGGGCCTCTCTATGGCTACACCTTC.

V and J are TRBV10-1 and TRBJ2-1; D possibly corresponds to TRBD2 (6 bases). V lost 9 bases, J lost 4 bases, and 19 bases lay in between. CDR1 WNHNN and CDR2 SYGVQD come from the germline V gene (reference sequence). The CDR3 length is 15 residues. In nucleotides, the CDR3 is TGCGCCAGGGCTCCTGAGAGGCGGGGATACAATGAGCAGTTCTTC. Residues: CARAPERRGYNEQFF.

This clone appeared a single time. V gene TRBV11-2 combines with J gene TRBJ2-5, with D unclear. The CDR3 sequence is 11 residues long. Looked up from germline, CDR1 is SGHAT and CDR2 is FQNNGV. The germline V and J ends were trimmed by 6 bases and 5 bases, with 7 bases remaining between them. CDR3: CASSLTETQYF. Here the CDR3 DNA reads TGTGCCAGCAGTTTGACGGAGACCCAGTACTTC.

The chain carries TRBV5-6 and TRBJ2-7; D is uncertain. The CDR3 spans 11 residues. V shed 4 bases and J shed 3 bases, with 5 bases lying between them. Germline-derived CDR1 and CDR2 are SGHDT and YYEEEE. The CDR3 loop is CASSRFYEQYF. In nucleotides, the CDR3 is TGTGCCAGCAGCAGGTTCTACGAGCAGTACTTC.

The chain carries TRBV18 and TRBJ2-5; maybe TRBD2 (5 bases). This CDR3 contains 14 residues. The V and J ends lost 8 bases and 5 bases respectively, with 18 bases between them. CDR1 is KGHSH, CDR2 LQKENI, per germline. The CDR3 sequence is CASRQSSGGETQYF. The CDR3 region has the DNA TGTGCCAGCCGCCAATCCAGCGGTGGGGAGACCCAGTACTTC. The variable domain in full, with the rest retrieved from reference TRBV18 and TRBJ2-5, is NAGVMQNPRHLVRRRGQEARLRCSPMKGHSHVYWYRQLPEEGLKFMVYLQKENIIDESGMPKERFSAEFPKEGPSILRIQQVVRGDSAAYFCASRQSSGGETQYFGPGTRLLVL.

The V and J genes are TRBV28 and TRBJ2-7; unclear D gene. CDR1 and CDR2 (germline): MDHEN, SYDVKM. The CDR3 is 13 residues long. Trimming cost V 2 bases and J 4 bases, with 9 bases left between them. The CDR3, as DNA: TGTGCCAGCAGTTTACCGGACGGGTACGAGCAGTACTTC. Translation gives CASSLPDGYEQYF.